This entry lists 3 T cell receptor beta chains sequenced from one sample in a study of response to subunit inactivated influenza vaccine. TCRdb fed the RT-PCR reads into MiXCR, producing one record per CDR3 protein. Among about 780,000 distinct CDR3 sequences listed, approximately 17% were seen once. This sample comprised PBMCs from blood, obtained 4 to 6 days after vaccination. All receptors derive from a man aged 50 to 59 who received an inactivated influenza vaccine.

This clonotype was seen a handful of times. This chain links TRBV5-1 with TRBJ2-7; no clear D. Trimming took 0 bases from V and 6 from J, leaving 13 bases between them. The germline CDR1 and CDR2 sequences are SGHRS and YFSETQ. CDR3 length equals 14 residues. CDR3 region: CASSLGQEGFEQYF. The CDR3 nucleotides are TGCGCCAGCAGCTTGGGCCAGGAAGGTTTCGAGCAGTACTTC.

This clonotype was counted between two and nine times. Here the CDR3 DNA reads TGTGCCAGCAGTGCGACCGGGACAGGGGCCTACGAGCAGTACTTC. The encoded protein is CASSATGTGAYEQYF. The chain combines TRBV12-3 or TRBV12-4 with TRBJ2-7, with 10 bases fitting TRBD1. The ends lost 5 bases at V and 2 bases at J; junction bases unmatched: 6. The CDR3 consists of 15 residues.

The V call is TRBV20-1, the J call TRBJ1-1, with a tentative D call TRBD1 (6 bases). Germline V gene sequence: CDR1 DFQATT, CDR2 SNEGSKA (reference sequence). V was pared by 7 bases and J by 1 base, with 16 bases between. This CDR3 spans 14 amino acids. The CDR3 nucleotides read TGCAGTGGCCGTATCCAGGGGACGAACACTGAAGCTTTCTTT. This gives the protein CSGRIQGTNTEAFF.